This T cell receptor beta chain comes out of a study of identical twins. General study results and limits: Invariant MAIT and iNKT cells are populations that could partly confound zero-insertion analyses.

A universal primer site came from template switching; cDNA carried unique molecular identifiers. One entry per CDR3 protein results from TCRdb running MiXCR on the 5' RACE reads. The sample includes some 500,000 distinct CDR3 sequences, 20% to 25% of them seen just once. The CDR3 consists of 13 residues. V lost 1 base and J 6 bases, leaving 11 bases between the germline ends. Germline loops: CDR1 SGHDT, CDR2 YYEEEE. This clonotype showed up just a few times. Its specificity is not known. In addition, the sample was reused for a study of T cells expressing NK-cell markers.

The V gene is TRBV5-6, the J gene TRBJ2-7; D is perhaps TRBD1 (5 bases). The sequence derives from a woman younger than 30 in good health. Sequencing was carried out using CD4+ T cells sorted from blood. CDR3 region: CASSLNQGTEQYF. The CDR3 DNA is TGTGCCAGCAGCTTGAATCAGGGCACCGAGCAGTACTTC. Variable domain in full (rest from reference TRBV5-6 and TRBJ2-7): DAGVTQSPTHLIKTRGQQVTLRCSPKSGHDTVSWYQQALGQGPQFIFQYYEEEERQRGNFPDRFSGHQFPNYSSELNVNALLLGDSALYLCASSLNQGTEQYFGPGTRLTVT.